The next 5 T cell receptor beta chains were all read from a single sample in a study of blood T cell repertoires in COVID-19. Produced via immunoSEQ multiplex PCR; TCRdb's table is partial and in-frame only. The data contain more than 250,000 clones, 87% of them seen just once; the ten biggest clones take up 1%. The source material was peripheral blood. These receptors were taken from a man aged 50-59 years with active or convalescent COVID-19.

A remark on this clone: Other DNA sequences in the sample encode the same CDR3. The chain uses TRBV18 and TRBJ1-1, with a tentative D call TRBD1 (6 bases). The CDR3 covers 13 residues. V was shortened by 8 bases and J by 0 bases, with 10 bases between the two germline ends. Germline V gene sequence: CDR1 KGHSH, CDR2 LQKENI. The CDR3 here is CASSTGLNTEAFF. The CDR3 region has the DNA TGTGCCAGCAGCACAGGGTTGAACACTGAAGCTTTCTTT.

The chain carries TRBV4-2 and TRBJ2-3; the D is unclear. CDR3 length equals 16 residues. Germline assignment: CDR1 LGHNA and CDR2 YNFKEQ. V lost 0 bases to trimming and J lost 1 base, with 11 bases between them. The CDR3 bases are TGTGCCAGCAGCCAAGATCCCTCATCGGGCACAGATACGCAGTATTTT. Protein: CASSQDPSSGTDTQYF.

CDR3 protein: CASSFREGTGQETQYF. DNA of the CDR3: TGTGCCAGCAGCTTCCGGGAAGGGACAGGGCAAGAGACCCAGTACTTC. The rearrangement links TRBV5-6 to TRBJ2-5, with 9 bases aligning to TRBD1. The length of the CDR3 is 16 residues. Per the germline V gene, CDR1 is SGHDT and CDR2 is YYEEEE. V was pared by 2 bases and J by 2 bases, with 7 bases of the junction left unmatched.

This clone has more than one count but fewer than ten. V is TRBV7-3 and J is TRBJ2-2; the match to TRBD2 covers 10 bases. Germline assignment: CDR1 SGHTA and CDR2 FQGTGA. Trimming removed 5 bases from V and 0 bases from J; junction bases left unmatched: 3. The CDR3 spans 16 residues. CDR3 in amino acids: CASSLAGAPNTGELFF. Here the CDR3 DNA reads TGTGCCAGCAGCCTAGCGGGGGCCCCGAACACCGGGGAGCTGTTTTTT.

The V and J genes are TRBV19 and TRBJ2-6, with D maybe TRBD2 (5 bases). The CDR3 runs to 16 residues. The V end lost 5 bases, the J end lost 2 bases, and 13 bases lay between the germline ends. Germline V gene data show CDR1 as LNHDA and CDR2 as SQIVND (reference sequence). The CDR3 DNA reads as TGTGCCAGTAGTCTACCACCCGGGGCTGGGGCCAACGTCCTGACTTTC. Translating gives CASSLPPGAGANVLTF.